Presented here are 2 T cell receptor beta chains from one specimen sequenced in a study of blood T cell repertoires in COVID-19. Using immunoSEQ multiplex PCR, the repertoire was profiled, and TCRdb retains in-frame clones only, with some absent. The profile shows 150,000 to 200,000 clones, about nine tenths of them singletons. Sequencing used peripheral blood. These receptor sequences come from a woman between 70 and 85 years old with acute or convalescent COVID-19.

The chain employs TRBV21-1 and TRBJ1-1; the table's D call, TRBD1, has no DNA check behind it. TRBV21-1 is a documented pseudogene. The CDR3 is 15 residues long. Written as DNA, the CDR3 is TGTGCCAGCAGCTGCCGGGACAGGGCTCGGACTGAAGCTTTCTTT. Its translation is CASSCRDRARTEAFF.

The chain joins TRBV4-1 to TRBJ2-7; TRBD1 is a possible D gene (6 bases). This CDR3 spans 15 amino acids. V dropped 0 bases and J dropped 3 bases, with 12 bases sitting between them. Looked up from germline, CDR1 is MGHRA and CDR2 is YSYEKL. The CDR3 DNA sequence: TGCGCCAGCAGCCAAGAGTGGGACAAATACTACGAGCAGTACTTC. It encodes CASSQEWDKYYEQYF.